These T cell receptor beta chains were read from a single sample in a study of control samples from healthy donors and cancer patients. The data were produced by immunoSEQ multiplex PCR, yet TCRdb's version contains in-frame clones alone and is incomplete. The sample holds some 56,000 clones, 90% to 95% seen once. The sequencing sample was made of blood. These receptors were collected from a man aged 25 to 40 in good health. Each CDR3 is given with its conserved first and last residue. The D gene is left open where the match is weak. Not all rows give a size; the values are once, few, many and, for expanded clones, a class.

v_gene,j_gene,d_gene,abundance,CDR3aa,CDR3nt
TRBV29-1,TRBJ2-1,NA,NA,CSDLGVSSYNEQFF,TGCAGCGACCTCGGGGTGAGCTCCTACAATGAGCAGTTCTTC
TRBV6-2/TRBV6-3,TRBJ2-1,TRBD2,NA,CASSYGRLAGGPFF,TGTGCCAGCAGTTACGGTAGACTAGCGGGAGGCCCGTTCTTC
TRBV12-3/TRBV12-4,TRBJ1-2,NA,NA,CASSSGANYGYTF,TGTGCCAGCAGTTCCGGTGCTAACTATGGCTACACCTTC
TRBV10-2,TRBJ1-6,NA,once,CASTREVNSPLHF,TGCGCCAGCACACGGGAGGTGAATTCACCCCTCCACTTT
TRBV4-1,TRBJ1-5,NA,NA,CASSPGFNQPQHF,TGCGCCAGCAGCCCCGGGTTCAATCAGCCCCAGCATTTT
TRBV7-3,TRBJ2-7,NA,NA,CASSLTGGHHYEQYF,TGTGCCAGCAGCTTAACCGGGGGACACCACTACGAGCAGTACTTC
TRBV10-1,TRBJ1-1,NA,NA,CASSKGAITLNTEAFF,TGCGCCAGCAGTAAGGGAGCAATTACCTTGAACACTGAAGCTTTCTTT
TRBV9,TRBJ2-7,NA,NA,CASSVAGGGYEQYF,TGTGCCAGCAGCGTAGCGGGCGGTGGGTACGAGCAGTACTTC
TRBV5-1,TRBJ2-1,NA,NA,CASSAQPGPQDYNEQFF,TGCGCCAGCAGCGCCCAGCCGGGACCCCAGGACTACAATGAGCAGTTCTTC
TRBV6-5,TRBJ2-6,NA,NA,CASSWRGGANVLTF,TGTGCCAGCAGTTGGAGGGGTGGGGCCAACGTCCTGACTTTC
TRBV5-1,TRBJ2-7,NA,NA,CASSLSSGDTYEQYF,TGCGCCAGCAGCTTATCTTCGGGAGACACCTACGAGCAGTACTTC
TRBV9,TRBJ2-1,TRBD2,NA,CASSVGSRLAAEQFF,TGTGCCAGCAGCGTAGGTTCGAGACTAGCGGCCGAGCAGTTCTTC
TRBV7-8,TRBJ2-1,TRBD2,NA,CASSFWREGRDNEQFF,TGTGCCAGCAGCTTTTGGCGGGAGGGCCGGGACAATGAGCAGTTCTTC
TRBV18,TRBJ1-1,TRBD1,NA,CASSPLRQGRNTEAFF,TGTGCCAGCTCACCCCTTCGACAGGGGAGAAACACTGAAGCTTTCTTT
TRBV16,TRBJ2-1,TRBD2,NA,CASSQFLAGGTYNEQFF,TGTGCCAGCAGCCAATTTTTAGCGGGAGGGACCTACAATGAGCAGTTCTTC
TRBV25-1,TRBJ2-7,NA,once,CASSPLRAGQSYEQYF,TGTGCCAGCAGCCCCCTTCGAGCGGGTCAATCCTACGAGCAGTACTTC
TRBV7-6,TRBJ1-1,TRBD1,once,CASSGTGGGEAFF,TGTGCCAGCAGCGGGACAGGGGGCGGTGAAGCTTTCTTT
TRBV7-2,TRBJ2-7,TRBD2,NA,CASSLASGRPPRREQYF,TGTGCCAGCAGCTTAGCTAGCGGGAGGCCCCCCCGGAGGGAGCAGTACTTC
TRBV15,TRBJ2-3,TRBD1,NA,CATSRPAQGPDTQYF,TGTGCCACCAGCAGACCGGCACAGGGGCCAGATACGCAGTATTTT
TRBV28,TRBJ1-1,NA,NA,CASSQRPLRWTFF,TGTGCCAGCAGCCAGAGACCGTTGAGGTGGACTTTCTTT
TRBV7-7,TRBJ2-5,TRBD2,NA,CASSDGTSGSAGQETQYF,TGTGCTAGCAGTGATGGGACTAGCGGGAGCGCGGGCCAAGAGACCCAGTACTTC
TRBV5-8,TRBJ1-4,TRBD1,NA,CASSYRGRATNEKLFF,TGTGCCAGCAGCTACAGGGGGCGAGCAACTAATGAAAAACTGTTTTTT
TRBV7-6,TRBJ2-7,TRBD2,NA,CASSLGLAGEGYEQYF,TGTGCCAGCAGCTTAGGACTAGCGGGAGAGGGGTACGAGCAGTACTTC
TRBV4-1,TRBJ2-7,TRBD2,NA,CASSQVFRGSSYEQYF,TGCGCCAGCAGCCAAGTATTTCGCGGGAGCAGCTACGAGCAGTACTTC
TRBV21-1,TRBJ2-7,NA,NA,CASSARLAGTYEQYF,TGTGCCAGCAGCGCCCGACTAGCGGGGACCTACGAGCAGTACTTC
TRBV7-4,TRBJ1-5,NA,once,CASSLAPPDLVPPQPQHF,TGTGCCAGCAGCTTAGCCCCACCCGACCTGGTCCCGCCTCAGCCCCAGCATTTT
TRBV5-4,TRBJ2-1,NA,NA,CASSLDRNEQFF,TGTGCCAGCAGCTTGGACCGTAATGAGCAGTTCTTC
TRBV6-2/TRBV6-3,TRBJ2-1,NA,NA,CASSYSSSVSYNEQFF,TGTGCCAGCAGTTACTCGAGTAGCGTATCCTACAATGAGCAGTTCTTC
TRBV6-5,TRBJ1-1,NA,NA,CASTSEGAEAFF,TGTGCCAGCACTTCTGAGGGGGCTGAAGCTTTCTTT
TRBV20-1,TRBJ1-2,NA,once,CSASSSPGRLNYGYTF,TGCAGTGCTAGTTCTAGTCCGGGACGGTTGAACTATGGCTACACCTTC
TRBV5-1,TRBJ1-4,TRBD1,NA,CASSFGKTGTGWEKLFF,TGCGCCAGCAGCTTTGGGAAAACCGGGACAGGATGGGAAAAACTGTTTTTT
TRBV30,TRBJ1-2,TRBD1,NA,CAWNPGQGLYGYTF,TGTGCCTGGAACCCCGGACAGGGCCTCTATGGCTACACCTTC
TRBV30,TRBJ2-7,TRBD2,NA,CAWRRQGGTSGRGEQYF,TGTGCCTGGAGGCGGCAGGGGGGAACTAGCGGGAGGGGCGAGCAGTACTTC
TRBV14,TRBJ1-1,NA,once,CASSTGFSTEAFF,TGTGCCAGCAGTACAGGGTTCAGCACTGAAGCTTTCTTT
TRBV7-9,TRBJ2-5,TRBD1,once,CASSLSLGEQGRETQYF,TGTGCCAGCAGCTTATCTCTGGGTGAACAGGGGCGGGAGACCCAGTACTTC
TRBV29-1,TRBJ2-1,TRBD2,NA,CSVRLAGAGEQFF,TGCAGCGTGAGACTAGCGGGAGCGGGTGAGCAGTTCTTC
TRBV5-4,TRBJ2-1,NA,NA,CASSLRGSSYNEQFF,TGTGCCAGCAGCTTGAGGGGAAGCTCCTACAATGAGCAGTTCTTC
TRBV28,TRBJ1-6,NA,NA,CASRGGANNSPLHF,TGTGCCAGCAGGGGGGGGGCAAATAATTCACCCCTCCACTTT
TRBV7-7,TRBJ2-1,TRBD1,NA,CASSPAGTGSYNEQFF,TGTGCTAGCAGCCCCGCCGGGACAGGGTCCTACAATGAGCAGTTCTTC
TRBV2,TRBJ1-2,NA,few,CASKGSGYGYTF,TGTGCCAGCAAAGGGAGTGGATATGGCTACACCTTC